This is a list of T cell receptor beta chains from one sample in a study of T cell changes during pregnancy in multiple sclerosis. Clones were read by immunoSEQ multiplex PCR, and TCRdb kept only the in-frame ones, dropping some. The sample carries about 32,000 clones, roughly nine tenths recorded once. This material consisted of CD8+ T cells from peripheral blood mononuclear cells, taken in the second trimester of pregnancy. Every receptor here comes from a female donor with multiple sclerosis, enrolled in a pregnancy study. Both conserved end residues are part of each CDR3. A D gene is named only where the DNA matches it firmly. Clone size is stated in some rows and not others, as once, few, many or a class when expanded.

d_call	clone_size	v_call	j_call	cdr3_nt	cdr3_aa
-	-	TRBV7-9	TRBJ2-7	TGTGCCAGCAGCGGGCAGGGGAGCTCCTACGAGCAGTACTTC	CASSGQGSSYEQYF
TRBD1	once	TRBV9	TRBJ1-2	TGTGCCAGCAGCGCCCCGCGGGACAGAGATTTCTATGGCTACACCTTC	CASSAPRDRDFYGYTF
TRBD2	-	TRBV7-2	TRBJ2-7	TGTGCCAGCAGCTTGCGACTAGCGGGTTACGAGCAGTACTTC	CASSLRLAGYEQYF
TRBD1	-	TRBV6-4	TRBJ2-2	TGTGCCAGCAGCCCCGGGACAGGGTCCGGGGAGCTGTTTTTT	CASSPGTGSGELFF
TRBD2	-	TRBV6-5	TRBJ2-1	TGTGCCAGCAGTTCCGGGACTAGCGGGGGCAATGAGCAGTTCTTC	CASSSGTSGGNEQFF
-	-	TRBV28	TRBJ1-5	TGTGCCTCACGGACAGATAGCAATCAGCCCCAGCATTTT	CASRTDSNQPQHF
TRBD1	-	TRBV18	TRBJ1-1	TGTGCCAGCTCACCCGGGACAGGGGAACAACCTGAAGCTTTCTTT	CASSPGTGEQPEAFF
TRBD1	-	TRBV7-8	TRBJ1-5	TGTGCCAGCAGCGCACTGGGACAGGCCCAGCCCCAGCATTTT	CASSALGQAQPQHF
-	-	TRBV30	TRBJ1-2	TGTGCCTGGAGCCTTTTGGGGGCCCGACATTATGGCTACACCTTC	CAWSLLGARHYGYTF
-	-	TRBV7-9	TRBJ2-3	TGTGCCAGCAGCTTAGTGCAGACAGAACGCACAGATACGCAGTATTTT	CASSLVQTERTDTQYF
TRBD2	once	TRBV10-1	TRBJ2-1	TGCGCCAGCAGTGAGAGCCCCGGACTAGCGGGAGGAAATGAGCAGTTCTTC	CASSESPGLAGGNEQFF
TRBD1	-	TRBV11-3	TRBJ2-5	TGTGCCAGCAGCTTAGGACCCGGGACAGGGACAGAGACCCAGTACTTC	CASSLGPGTGTETQYF
-	-	TRBV4-1	TRBJ2-1	TGCGCCAGCAGCCAAGAAGAGGGCGGGGGCGGCAATGAGCAGTTCTTC	CASSQEEGGGGNEQFF
-	-	TRBV7-9	TRBJ1-4	TGTGCCAGCAGCCCCCCGGACTCTAATGAAAAACTGTTTTTT	CASSPPDSNEKLFF
-	medium-sized	TRBV7-9	TRBJ1-2	TGTGCCAGCACCCCTGGGACTTCTAGGGATGGCTACACCTTC	CASTPGTSRDGYTF